The sequence of this TCR beta chain was determined in a study of blood T cell repertoires in COVID-19. Study-wide background: COVID-19 samples collected from the United States, Italy and Spain covered acute and convalescent phases.

Clones were read by immunoSEQ multiplex PCR, and TCRdb kept only the in-frame ones, dropping some. The table records 120,000 to 150,000 clones, 80% to 90% of them present only once. Germline CDR1 is LGHDT and CDR2 is YNNKEL (reference sequence). V trimming: 2 bases; J trimming: 6 bases; junction bases outside the gene matches: 7. The CDR3 is 14 amino acids. Sequencing was done on a sample of peripheral blood. The chain uses TRBV3-1 (or the pseudogene TRBV3-2) and TRBJ2-7; TRBD1 aligns across 7 bases. This TCR was recovered from a man in his fifties or sixties who had recovered from COVID-19. CDR3 residues: CASSQRVGTAEQYF. The CDR3 nucleotides are TGTGCCAGCAGCCAACGGGTTGGGACAGCCGAGCAGTACTTC.